The clone carrying this T cell receptor (beta chain) has ten or more counts. This specimen comes from a study of T-cell memory formation after mild COVID-19. TCRdb reprocessed the 5' RACE reads via MiXCR and lists one record per CDR3 protein. The table records 350,000 to 550,000 distinct CDR3 sequences, roughly 17% of them present only once. This TCR came from a man younger than 35 who had mild COVID-19 (a few samples of this study predate the infection). Cell type and time point are not known. The sequencing input was PBMCs or a T cell subset sorted from them (not recorded which).

The CDR3: CASSWGPEQYF. The CDR3 bases are TGTGCCAGCAGTTGGGGACCCGAGCAGTACTTC. The genes are TRBV6-5 and TRBJ2-7; possibly TRBD1 or TRBD2 for D (5 bases each). The CDR3 contains 11 residues. Germline CDR1 reads MNHEY; CDR2 reads SVGAGI. V dropped 4 bases and J dropped 6 bases, with 7 bases sitting between them.